This is a list of T cell receptor beta chains from one sample in a study of response to subunit inactivated influenza vaccine. TCRdb re-called the RT-PCR reads through MiXCR, storing one row per CDR3 protein. The repertoire holds approximately 500,000 distinct CDR3 sequences, with roughly 13% as singletons. The specimen comprised PBMCs from blood, sampled 45 days after vaccination. These receptors all come from a man in his forties or fifties who received an inactivated influenza vaccine. CDR3s include the opening cysteine and the closing phenylalanine or tryptophan. D genes are given only for firm matches. Not all rows give a size; the values are once, few, many and, for expanded clones, a class.

d_call: .; clone_size: many; j_call: TRBJ2-2; v_call: TRBV28; cdr3_nt: TGTGCCAGCAGTTTATCTGGGCAGAACACCGGGGAGCTGTTTTTT; cdr3_aa: CASSLSGQNTGELFF
d_call: TRBD2; clone_size: few; j_call: TRBJ2-1; v_call: TRBV27; cdr3_nt: TGTGCCAGCAGGGGGCTAGCGGGAGGTGTTCAGTTCTTC; cdr3_aa: CASRGLAGGVQFF
d_call: TRBD2; clone_size: few; j_call: TRBJ2-7; v_call: TRBV6-1; cdr3_nt: TGTGCCAGCAGTGCAGGACTAGCGGGAGCGTGGGGCTACGAGCAGTACTTC; cdr3_aa: CASSAGLAGAWGYEQYF
d_call: .; clone_size: .; j_call: TRBJ1-5; v_call: TRBV6-5; cdr3_nt: TGTGCCAGCAGTTTTAAGCAATTCAATCAGCCCCAGCATTTT; cdr3_aa: CASSFKQFNQPQHF
d_call: .; clone_size: few; j_call: TRBJ1-3; v_call: TRBV7-2; cdr3_nt: TGTGCCAGCATCACCGGGGGGGGTTCGGGAAACACCATATATTTT; cdr3_aa: CASITGGGSGNTIYF
d_call: .; clone_size: .; j_call: TRBJ2-2; v_call: TRBV11-2; cdr3_nt: TGTGCCAGCAGCTTAGTGGACACCCGATTTCGGGCTAGCGGGGAGCTGTTTTTT; cdr3_aa: CASSLVDTRFRASGELFF
d_call: .; clone_size: few; j_call: TRBJ1-6; v_call: TRBV12-3/TRBV12-4; cdr3_nt: TGTGCCAGCAGTTTCACAGGGCAGTCACCCCTCCACTTT; cdr3_aa: CASSFTGQSPLHF
d_call: .; clone_size: .; j_call: TRBJ2-7; v_call: TRBV7-2; cdr3_nt: TGTGCCAGCAGCCAGGGGGGGGGCCAAATCTACGAGCAGTACTTC; cdr3_aa: CASSQGGGQIYEQYF
d_call: .; clone_size: few; j_call: TRBJ2-3; v_call: TRBV18; cdr3_nt: TGTGCCAGCTCATCGCAGGGGATTACAGATACGCAGTATTTT; cdr3_aa: CASSSQGITDTQYF
d_call: .; clone_size: many; j_call: TRBJ1-2; v_call: TRBV11-2; cdr3_nt: TGTGCCAGCAGTTTAGGGTCTAACTATGGCTACACCTTC; cdr3_aa: CASSLGSNYGYTF
d_call: TRBD1; clone_size: .; j_call: TRBJ2-7; v_call: TRBV6-1; cdr3_nt: TGTGCCAGCAGTGACCTCGGGACAGGGGGGTACGAGCAGTACTTC; cdr3_aa: CASSDLGTGGYEQYF
d_call: TRBD1; clone_size: few; j_call: TRBJ2-7; v_call: TRBV12-3/TRBV12-4; cdr3_nt: TGTGCCAGCAGTACACCGACCGGGACAGCTAATTACGAGCAGTACTTC; cdr3_aa: CASSTPTGTANYEQYF
d_call: .; clone_size: .; j_call: TRBJ1-2; v_call: TRBV28; cdr3_nt: TGTGCCAGCAGTTTATCGCGGGGGGCCTATGGCTACACCTTC; cdr3_aa: CASSLSRGAYGYTF
d_call: .; clone_size: few; j_call: TRBJ2-5; v_call: TRBV29-1; cdr3_nt: TGCAGCCTCCTCCCTCCGTACCAAGAGACCCAGTACTTC; cdr3_aa: CSLLPPYQETQYF
d_call: .; clone_size: few; j_call: TRBJ1-6; v_call: TRBV29-1; cdr3_nt: TGCAGCGTTAGGAAGGAGGGGTTAAATTCACCCCTCCACTTT; cdr3_aa: CSVRKEGLNSPLHF
d_call: TRBD1; clone_size: few; j_call: TRBJ1-5; v_call: TRBV28; cdr3_nt: TGTGCCAGCAGTTTAGGGGGGACAGTCCCTACGCCCCAGCATTTT; cdr3_aa: CASSLGGTVPTPQHF
d_call: TRBD2; clone_size: many; j_call: TRBJ2-1; v_call: TRBV12-3/TRBV12-4; cdr3_nt: TGTGCCAGCAGCTTTACCCCTAGCGGGAGGGCCCATGAGCAGTTCTTC; cdr3_aa: CASSFTPSGRAHEQFF
d_call: TRBD2; clone_size: many; j_call: TRBJ2-1; v_call: TRBV6-5; cdr3_nt: TGTGCCAGCAGTTACTCGATGGCGGGGGGATACAATGAGCAGTTCTTC; cdr3_aa: CASSYSMAGGYNEQFF
d_call: TRBD1; clone_size: .; j_call: TRBJ2-7; v_call: TRBV20-1; cdr3_nt: TGCAGTGCTAGTGGGGACAGGGCCCCCTACGAGCAGTACTTC; cdr3_aa: CSASGDRAPYEQYF
d_call: .; clone_size: .; j_call: TRBJ2-1; v_call: TRBV4-3; cdr3_nt: TGCGCCAGCAGTATCAGCCTGGGGTCCTTGTACGAGCAGTTCTTC; cdr3_aa: CASSISLGSLYEQFF
d_call: TRBD2; clone_size: many; j_call: TRBJ2-2; v_call: TRBV6-1; cdr3_nt: TGTGCCAGCAGTCTATATAGCGGGAGAGGACGGGCCGGGGAGCTGTTTTTT; cdr3_aa: CASSLYSGRGRAGELFF
d_call: .; clone_size: .; j_call: TRBJ2-4; v_call: TRBV20-1; cdr3_nt: TGCAGTGCTAGAGATGGAGACATTCAGTACTTC; cdr3_aa: CSARDGDIQYF
d_call: .; clone_size: few; j_call: TRBJ1-1; v_call: TRBV5-1; cdr3_nt: TGCGCCAGCAGCAACATTAACACTGAAGCTTTCTTT; cdr3_aa: CASSNINTEAFF
d_call: TRBD2; clone_size: .; j_call: TRBJ2-7; v_call: TRBV5-1; cdr3_nt: TGCGCCAGCAGCTGGACTAGCGGGAGTGTATCGTACGAGCAGTACTTC; cdr3_aa: CASSWTSGSVSYEQYF
d_call: .; clone_size: few; j_call: TRBJ2-7; v_call: TRBV2; cdr3_nt: TGTGCCAGCAGTTCCCCCTCGGGAGAGGGGTTCGGGGAGCAGTACTTC; cdr3_aa: CASSSPSGEGFGEQYF
d_call: .; clone_size: .; j_call: TRBJ2-3; v_call: TRBV27; cdr3_nt: TGTGCCAGCAGTTTATCCTGGGGGACAGATACGCAGTATTTT; cdr3_aa: CASSLSWGTDTQYF
d_call: .; clone_size: .; j_call: TRBJ2-1; v_call: TRBV3-1; cdr3_nt: TGTGCCAGCAGCCGGACGCGTTCGGCTAGCGACTACAATGAGCAGTTCTTC; cdr3_aa: CASSRTRSASDYNEQFF
d_call: .; clone_size: .; j_call: TRBJ2-6; v_call: TRBV4-3; cdr3_nt: TGCGCCAGCAGCCAAGAGATTCGGACTGCTGGGGCCAACGTCCTGACTTTC; cdr3_aa: CASSQEIRTAGANVLTF
d_call: .; clone_size: few; j_call: TRBJ2-5; v_call: TRBV5-1; cdr3_nt: TGCGCCAGCAGCATAGGACAGAAAGAGACCCAGTACTTC; cdr3_aa: CASSIGQKETQYF
d_call: .; clone_size: .; j_call: TRBJ1-2; v_call: TRBV29-1; cdr3_nt: TGCAGCGTTGAAACCAGCCCCTATGCTAGGACCTTC; cdr3_aa: CSVETSPYARTF
d_call: .; clone_size: few; j_call: TRBJ2-1; v_call: TRBV20-1; cdr3_nt: TGCAGTGCTAGCCATAGCGGTTTTTCCTACAATGAGCAGTTCTTC; cdr3_aa: CSASHSGFSYNEQFF
d_call: .; clone_size: few; j_call: TRBJ2-7; v_call: TRBV6-2/TRBV6-3; cdr3_nt: TGTGCCAGCGCCGGCCAGGGACGGTCGGGGCAGTACTTC; cdr3_aa: CASAGQGRSGQYF
d_call: .; clone_size: .; j_call: TRBJ1-3; v_call: TRBV6-5; cdr3_nt: TGTGCCAGCAGTTACTCAAGACAATTCAGCTCTGGAAACACCATATATTTT; cdr3_aa: CASSYSRQFSSGNTIYF
d_call: TRBD2; clone_size: few; j_call: TRBJ2-3; v_call: TRBV25-1; cdr3_nt: TGTGCCAGCAGTGAATATCGGCTAGCGGGGGATACGCAGTATTTT; cdr3_aa: CASSEYRLAGDTQYF
d_call: .; clone_size: many; j_call: TRBJ2-2; v_call: TRBV29-1; cdr3_nt: TGCAGCGTAATTGGACAGAACACCGGGGAGCTGTTTTTT; cdr3_aa: CSVIGQNTGELFF
d_call: TRBD1; clone_size: .; j_call: TRBJ1-2; v_call: TRBV24-1; cdr3_nt: TGTGCCACCAGTGGCCCCATCTCCAGGGGGCGGAACTATGGCTACACCTTC; cdr3_aa: CATSGPISRGRNYGYTF
d_call: TRBD1; clone_size: .; j_call: TRBJ1-2; v_call: TRBV2; cdr3_nt: TGTGCCAGCAGTGTGGTGACAGGGGACTGGGGCTACACCTTC; cdr3_aa: CASSVVTGDWGYTF
d_call: TRBD2; clone_size: many; j_call: TRBJ2-7; v_call: TRBV11-2; cdr3_nt: TGTGCCAGCAGCCGGGGGGGTGGCAGAGCGGGGTCCTCCTACGAGCAGTACTTC; cdr3_aa: CASSRGGGRAGSSYEQYF
d_call: .; clone_size: .; j_call: TRBJ1-4; v_call: TRBV3-1; cdr3_nt: TGTGCCAGCGGCCCAGGAGAGCTGGGGAATGAAAAACTGTTTTTT; cdr3_aa: CASGPGELGNEKLFF
d_call: TRBD2; clone_size: .; j_call: TRBJ2-3; v_call: TRBV30; cdr3_nt: TGTGCCGGCTCGGGACTAGCGATCCGCGATACGCAGTATTTT; cdr3_aa: CAGSGLAIRDTQYF
d_call: .; clone_size: .; j_call: TRBJ1-2; v_call: TRBV12-3/TRBV12-4; cdr3_nt: TGTGCCAGCAGTTCCCTCGGGCGAGGCTACACCTTC; cdr3_aa: CASSSLGRGYTF
d_call: .; clone_size: many; j_call: TRBJ2-1; v_call: TRBV4-3; cdr3_nt: TGCGCCAGCAGCCAAGATCTAGAGAGCAGGGAAATCTACAATGAGCAGTTCTTC; cdr3_aa: CASSQDLESREIYNEQFF
d_call: .; clone_size: .; j_call: TRBJ2-1; v_call: TRBV10-2; cdr3_nt: TGCGCCAGCAGTGGCCTAGCCTCCTACAATGAGCAGTTCTTC; cdr3_aa: CASSGLASYNEQFF
d_call: TRBD1; clone_size: .; j_call: TRBJ1-4; v_call: TRBV7-9; cdr3_nt: TGTGCCACCGATATTCTGGGACAGCTTAATGAAAAACTGTTTTTT; cdr3_aa: CATDILGQLNEKLFF
d_call: .; clone_size: few; j_call: TRBJ2-7; v_call: TRBV29-1; cdr3_nt: TGCAGCGTAGAGGGACCTGGGGGGTACTACGAGCAGTACTTC; cdr3_aa: CSVEGPGGYYEQYF
d_call: .; clone_size: many; j_call: TRBJ2-7; v_call: TRBV29-1; cdr3_nt: TGCAGCGCCCGTGGGGGGTGGCAGGGGTCCAACGAGCAGTACTTC; cdr3_aa: CSARGGWQGSNEQYF
d_call: TRBD1; clone_size: .; j_call: TRBJ2-2; v_call: TRBV20-1; cdr3_nt: TGCAGTGCTAAAAGGGGGCCCATGAACACCGGGGAGCTGTTTTTT; cdr3_aa: CSAKRGPMNTGELFF
d_call: TRBD1; clone_size: many; j_call: TRBJ2-7; v_call: TRBV20-1; cdr3_nt: TGCAGTGCTTCCCTTACAGGGGGAGGCTACGAGCAGTACTTC; cdr3_aa: CSASLTGGGYEQYF
d_call: .; clone_size: many; j_call: TRBJ2-5; v_call: TRBV11-2; cdr3_nt: TGTGCCAGCAGCTTATTCGGGAAGACCCAGTACTTC; cdr3_aa: CASSLFGKTQYF
d_call: .; clone_size: few; j_call: TRBJ2-1; v_call: TRBV7-8; cdr3_nt: TGTGCCAGCAGCTCCCGGAACAATGAGCAGTTCTTC; cdr3_aa: CASSSRNNEQFF
d_call: .; clone_size: .; j_call: TRBJ2-7; v_call: TRBV20-1; cdr3_nt: TGCAGTGCTAGCGCGGGCGCCTACGAGCAGTACTTC; cdr3_aa: CSASAGAYEQYF
d_call: .; clone_size: many; j_call: TRBJ2-1; v_call: TRBV6-2/TRBV6-3; cdr3_nt: TGTGCCAGCAGTTACTCGATTATATATGAGCAGTTCTTC; cdr3_aa: CASSYSIIYEQFF
d_call: .; clone_size: many; j_call: TRBJ2-7; v_call: TRBV20-1; cdr3_nt: TGCAGTGCTAGTGACGGCGGAGAGCAGTACTTC; cdr3_aa: CSASDGGEQYF